This T cell receptor beta chain stems from a study of T cell responses to AZD1222 COVID-19 vaccine (dated by TCRdb to about 2021). With regard to the full study: AZD1222 recipients given second doses at about 4 weeks or at about 12 weeks were pooled, since spike-specific TCR depth and breadth were not found to differ between the two schedules. A total of more than 230 trial participants underwent TCR sequencing, of whom 207 received two doses of AZD1222 and approximately 25 received two doses of the MenACWY control vaccine. Trial participants were enrolled by age into subgroups of 18-55, 56-69 and 70-plus years, and 148, 28 and 57 TCR-sequenced participants, respectively, were included in these subgroups. Findings and caveats that apply to the study as a whole: Only five or six AZD1222 recipients were SARS-CoV-2 seropositive at baseline, limiting conclusions about previously exposed vaccinees. The vaccine-associated CD4 TCRs covered the entire spike protein, and the dominant responses fell in regions 160-218 and 743-854. Spike-specific TCR breadth and depth rose significantly after two AZD1222 doses compared with day 0 and with MenACWY recipients. Nearly half of unique spike-specific TCRs reportedly recognized epitopes outside regions mutated in the B.1.351 and B.1.1.7 variants. Participants were mostly white British, with more females than males. The authors suggested clonal diversity may have been underestimated. No day 14 peak-response samples were available, so repertoires were characterized only after the peak T cell response. In the small 56-69-year group, the increase in depth fell short of significance, most likely because of low power.

Taken from cysteine to phenylalanine, the CDR3 has 17 residues. The sequence is cut down to CDR3 DNA, 51 bases in frame from base 1. Based on the germline V gene (reference sequence), the CDR1 and CDR2 sequences are LNHNV and YYDKDF. Relative to germline, V is 0 bases shorter and J is 0 bases shorter, with 13 bases between their ends. The intended sense of this specimen's time point label: baseline before first vaccination. Vaccinee samples came from UK trials COV001 and COV002, including a single-blind randomized controlled phase 2/3 trial of AZD1222 (ChAdOx1 nCoV-19) in healthy adults. For TCRbeta chain sequencing, PBMC samples from trial participants were taken at day 0 and at day 28 after the second dose. With respect to this clone: Its antigen specificity is not known. Base quality data are lacking; no much larger clone is found one base away.

The CDR3 regions of human TCRbeta chains were analyzed by immunosequencing. On the study's bioinformatics: TCRs in the repertoires were matched against a reference library of SARS-CoV-2-specific TCRs that had been generated with the MIRA antigen-specificity platform. Breadth was defined as the fraction of unique TCRs that were SARS-CoV-2-associated, and depth was defined as the fraction of total T cells that were SARS-CoV-2-associated. Using the MIRA data, each spike-specific TCR was assigned both to the spike region to which the TCR was reactive and to a CD4 or CD8 class. Log10-transformed breadth and depth values were compared by one-way ANOVA with Sidak's multiple comparisons tests. TCRdb holds this immuneACCESS table with in-frame rearrangements only. Some clones are missing; in checked studies, unresolved V genes explain under half, and the rest has no known cause. The DNA was the basis for D and trimming; V, J and clone size are from that table. The table for this sample lists roughly 150,000 clones; around 91% of them were counted only once. Clones ranked in the top ten supply about 4.6% of the sample.

This TCR came from an adult in good health. This chain joins TRBV15 to TRBJ2-3, and possibly TRBD2, on 6 matching bases. The input for sequencing was peripheral blood, taken on day 0 of AZD1222 vaccination. The sequenced DNA: TGTGCCACCAGCAGAGAAGACGCGGGAATTAGCACAGATACGCAGTATTTT. Translated, it gives CATSREDAGISTDTQYF.